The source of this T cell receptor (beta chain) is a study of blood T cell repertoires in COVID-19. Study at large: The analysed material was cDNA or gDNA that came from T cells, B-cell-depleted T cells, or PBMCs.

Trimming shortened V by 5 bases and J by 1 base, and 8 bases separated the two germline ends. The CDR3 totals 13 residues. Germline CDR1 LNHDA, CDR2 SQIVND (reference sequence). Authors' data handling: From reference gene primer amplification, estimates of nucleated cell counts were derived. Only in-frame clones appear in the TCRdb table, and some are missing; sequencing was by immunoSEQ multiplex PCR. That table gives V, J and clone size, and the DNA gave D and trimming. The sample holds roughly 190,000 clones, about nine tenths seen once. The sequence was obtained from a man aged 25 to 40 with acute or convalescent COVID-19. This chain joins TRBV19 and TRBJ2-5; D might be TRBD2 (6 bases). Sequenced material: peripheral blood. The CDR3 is CASSVSGQETQYF. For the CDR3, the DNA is TGTGCCAGTAGTGTTAGCGGCCAAGAGACCCAGTACTTC.